These 18 T cell receptor beta chains were all obtained from the same sample, sequenced in a study of blood T cells in healthy people across ages. A second PCR, run for roughly 6 to 11 cycles, used a sample-barcoded 5' primer plus a J-beta primer mix. TCRdb re-called the 5' RACE reads with MiXCR, one entry per CDR3 protein. The sample consists of some 800,000 distinct CDR3 sequences, 20% to 25% of them appearing once. These data also featured in a second study, about T cells of mothers and their children.

Material: blood. These receptors were obtained from a boy under 18 in good health.

V gene TRBV6-2 or TRBV6-3 combines with J gene TRBJ1-5; no clear D. Germline V CDR1 and CDR2: MNHEY, SVGEGT. V gave up 5 bases and J gave up 4 bases, with 6 bases separating them. The CDR3 is 12 amino acids. CDR3 protein: CASSKLNQPQHF. CDR3 DNA sequence: TGTGCCAGCAGTAAACTTAATCAGCCCCAGCATTTT.

The CDR3 sequence: CASSLYSRETQYF. In nucleotides, the CDR3 is TGCGCCAGCAGCTTGTATTCCCGGGAGACCCAGTACTTC. This chain links TRBV5-1 with TRBJ2-5; D gene uncertain. Trimming took 1 base from V and 5 from J, leaving 9 bases between them. From germline, CDR1 is SGHRS and CDR2 YFSETQ. The CDR3 runs 13 residues.

The V gene is TRBV20-1, the J gene TRBJ2-5; D unclear. With 6 bases removed from V and 1 base from J, the gap between germline ends came to 18 bases. The CDR3 length is 15 residues. In germline, CDR1 is DFQATT, CDR2 SNEGSKA (reference sequence). The CDR3 DNA is TGCAGTGCCCACACATCACGACCCGCCCAAGAGACCCAGTACTTC. The encoded protein is CSAHTSRPAQETQYF.

The V and J genes are TRBV15 and TRBJ2-7; D unresolved. CDR1 LNHNV and CDR2 YYDKDF come from the germline V gene (reference sequence). Trimming cost V 0 bases and J 4 bases, with 16 bases left between them. The CDR3 extends over 16 amino acids. The CDR3 region is CATSRDSVSPAYEQYF. The CDR3 DNA reads as TGTGCCACCAGCAGAGATTCCGTATCGCCGGCGTACGAGCAGTACTTC.

This chain links TRBV6-2 or TRBV6-3 with TRBJ2-1, with TRBD2 matching 15 bases. The ends lost 6 bases at V and 7 bases at J; junction bases unmatched: 10. CDR1 and CDR2 (germline): MNHEY, SVGEGT. The CDR3 is made up of 17 amino acids. CDR3 amino acids: CASSDGLAGGPRNEQFF. Written as DNA, the CDR3 is TGTGCCAGCAGCGATGGACTAGCGGGGGGGCCAAGGAATGAGCAGTTCTTC.

This clonotype was found once. CDR3 sequence reads: CASSQGDRAIYGYTF. CDR3 DNA: TGTGCCAGCAGCCAGGGGGACAGGGCGATCTATGGCTACACCTTC. This rearrangement joins TRBV6-5 to TRBJ1-2; 9 bases line up with TRBD1. CDR1 is MNHEY and CDR2 is SVGAGI in the germline V gene. The length of the CDR3 is 15 residues. The J segment lost 4 bases and the V segment lost 6 bases, leaving 9 bases of the junction unmatched.

This clonotype was observed a handful of times. The rearrangement links TRBV12-3 or TRBV12-4 to TRBJ2-5; D remains ambiguous. With 7 bases removed from V and 1 base from J, the gap between germline ends came to 13 bases. The CDR3 length is 14 residues. This chain's CDR3 is CASTLPTAQETQYF. CDR3 DNA sequence: TGTGCCAGCACCCTCCCTACAGCCCAAGAGACCCAGTACTTC.

This chain uses TRBV7-2 with TRBJ2-7, with D unclear. V lost 2 bases and J 3 bases, leaving 11 bases between the germline ends. Germline V gene data show CDR1 as SGHTA and CDR2 as FQGNSA. The CDR3 contains 14 residues. The CDR3 here is CASSLHGPDYEQYF. The CDR3 nucleotides are TGTGCCAGCAGCTTACACGGGCCGGACTACGAGCAGTACTTC.

This clonotype was detected only a few times. The V gene is TRBV11-2, the J gene TRBJ2-2; 13 positions match TRBD2. Per the germline V gene, CDR1 is SGHAT and CDR2 is FQNNGV. CDR3 size: 19 residues. After removal of 3 bases from V and 1 base from J, the junction contained 8 bases not matched to a gene. The DNA of the CDR3 is TGTGCCAGCAGCTTGGGGACTAGCGGGGCCGTTTTGAACACCGGGGAGCTGTTTTTT. Translating it yields CASSLGTSGAVLNTGELFF.

This rearrangement joins TRBV20-1 to TRBJ2-3; TRBD2 matches at 8 bases. This CDR3 has 15 amino acids. Germline V gene lookup returns CDR1 DFQATT and CDR2 SNEGSKA (reference sequence). V lost 1 base, J lost 6 bases, and 9 bases stayed unmatched. The CDR3 bases are TGCAGTGCTAGAGTTAGCGGGAAGGCTCAGGATACGCAGTATTTT. Protein sequence: CSARVSGKAQDTQYF.

The chain employs TRBV7-9 and TRBJ1-3, with D unresolved. The V gene's germline CDR1 is SEHNR and CDR2 FQNEAQ (reference sequence). V was shortened by 4 bases and J by 3 bases, with 16 bases between the two germline ends. The CDR3 totals 16 residues. CDR3 nucleotides: TGTGCCAGCAGCTCTACGGTTAATTCGGTTGGAAACACCATATATTTT. This gives the protein CASSSTVNSVGNTIYF.

This chain uses TRBV30 with TRBJ2-7; D might be TRBD2 (5 bases). In germline, CDR1 is GTSNPN, CDR2 SVGIG (reference sequence). The V end was cut by 3 bases, the J end by 1 base, with 10 bases between. CDR3 size: 13 residues. In nucleotides, the CDR3 is TGTGCCTGGAGCATCGGGGTGTCCTACGAGCAGTACTTC. Its translation: CAWSIGVSYEQYF.

This clonotype was observed a handful of times. V is TRBV4-3 and J is TRBJ2-2; tentative D call: TRBD2 (6 bases). This CDR3 comprises 15 residues. CDR1 and CDR2 (germline): LGHNA, YSLEER. Trimming removed 1 base from V and 6 bases from J, with 12 bases in between. The CDR3 loop reads CASSQAVDYPGELFF. The CDR3 nucleotides read TGCGCCAGCAGCCAAGCAGTGGACTACCCCGGGGAGCTGTTTTTT.

This clonotype was seen more than once but under ten times. The chain couples TRBV25-1 to TRBJ1-1; 12 positions match TRBD1. Trimming at V came to 0 bases and at J to 3 bases, leaving 11 bases not matched to a gene. The CDR3 contains 19 residues. Germline loops: CDR1 MGHDK, CDR2 SYGVNS. CDR3 bases: TGTGCCAGCAGTGAATATGGGGACAGGGGGCTTTTGGGGGACACTGAAGCTTTCTTT. This codes for CASSEYGDRGLLGDTEAFF.

V and J are TRBV7-8 and TRBJ2-5; TRBD2 agrees at 10 bases. Germline CDR1 is SGHVS and CDR2 is FQNEAQ. The CDR3 runs 15 residues. Trimming cost V 1 base and J 4 bases; bases outside gene matches: 3. CDR3 DNA sequence: TGTGCCAGCAGCTTAGTCAGCGGGAGGGGAGAGACCCAGTACTTC. It codes for CASSLVSGRGETQYF.

This clonotype has a handful of counts. The CDR3 DNA reads TGCGCCAGCAGCTTGGGACATTTCCAAGAGACCCAGTACTTC. Translating it yields CASSLGHFQETQYF. V gene TRBV5-1 combines with J gene TRBJ2-5; D remains unclear. CDR3 length equals 14 residues. CDR1 is SGHRS, CDR2 YFSETQ, per germline. V dropped 0 bases and J dropped 1 base, with 7 bases sitting between them.

The rearrangement uses TRBV24-1 and TRBJ2-4; D is perhaps TRBD1 (6 bases). Trimming shortened V by 5 bases and J by 7 bases, and 11 bases separated the two germline ends. CDR1 is KGHDR, CDR2 SFDVKD, per germline. This CDR3 region has 13 residues. The CDR3 DNA reads TGTGCCACCAGTGCACAGGGTTCCAACATTCAGTACTTC. Translating it yields CATSAQGSNIQYF.

This clonotype was counted only a few times. The chain is built from TRBV2 and TRBJ2-7; D remains ambiguous. V shed 6 bases and J shed 2 bases, with 17 bases lying between them. From germline, CDR1 is SNHLY and CDR2 FYNNEI. There are 15 residues in the CDR3. The CDR3 loop is CASRDDPGAAYEQYF. In nucleotides, the CDR3 is TGTGCCAGCAGGGATGACCCAGGAGCTGCCTACGAGCAGTACTTC.